The present T cell receptor beta chain was sequenced within a study of T cells in localized non-small cell lung cancer. A word on this clone: The antigen is unknown.

Sequencing was performed with immunoSEQ multiplex PCR; in TCRdb, only in-frame clones are kept and a portion is missing. This table holds about 26,000 clones, over 70% found once. The germline V gene has CDR1 SGHKS and CDR2 YYEKEE (reference sequence). V lost 4 bases, J lost 0 bases, and 11 bases lay in between. The CDR3 is 15 amino acids. Overall study results and limits: Maximal T cell clonality occurred in uninvolved adjacent lung, with tumor ranking below it. Longer overall survival accompanied higher blood T cell density. Because only a single region of the tumor was sequenced, heterogeneity remains possible. Adjacent lung exhibited a median of approximately 50 among the 100 most abundant tumor clones.

The receptor's source is a man aged 35-69 years with stage III squamous cell lung carcinoma. Material: peripheral blood, obtained before any cancer treatment. The rearrangement uses TRBV5-5 and TRBJ1-3; possibly TRBD1 for D (5 bases). As DNA, the CDR3 is TGTGCCAGCAGCGGCGGGACTGGCTCTGGAAACACCATATATTTT. It specifies CASSGGTGSGNTIYF.